Listed below are T cell receptor beta chains from one sample, sequenced in a study of blood T cell repertoires in COVID-19. TCRdb keeps only in-frame clones here, not all; method: immunoSEQ multiplex PCR. The data show about 66,000 clones, roughly 90% seen once. What was sequenced was peripheral blood. These receptors originate from a man between 70 and 80 years old with acute or convalescent COVID-19. CDR3s include the opening cysteine and the closing phenylalanine or tryptophan. A D gene is named only where the DNA matches it firmly. Size values are once, few and many counts, or a class for expanded clones, and some rows have none.

D gene: TRBD1
V gene: TRBV29-1
clone size: few
J gene: TRBJ1-2
CDR3 DNA: TGCAGCGTCAGGACAGGGGGTGTAGCTAACTATGGCTACACCTTC
CDR3 protein: CSVRTGGVANYGYTF

D gene: .
V gene: TRBV6-2/TRBV6-3
clone size: .
J gene: TRBJ2-2
CDR3 DNA: TGTGCCAGCAGCTATGACAGTACCGAATCGAACACCGGGGAGCTGTTTTTT
CDR3 protein: CASSYDSTESNTGELFF

D gene: TRBD1
V gene: TRBV18
clone size: few
J gene: TRBJ2-5
CDR3 DNA: TGTGCCAGCTCACCAGGGGACAGGGGAGAGACCCAGTACTTC
CDR3 protein: CASSPGDRGETQYF

D gene: TRBD1
V gene: TRBV2
clone size: .
J gene: TRBJ1-2
CDR3 DNA: TGTGCCAGCAGGGGGACAGGGGAAGATGGCTACACCTTC
CDR3 protein: CASRGTGEDGYTF

D gene: .
V gene: TRBV7-8
clone size: .
J gene: TRBJ2-3
CDR3 DNA: TGTGCCAGCAGCTTAGGACGGGATTTTATCGAGGATTTT
CDR3 protein: CASSLGRDFIEDF

D gene: TRBD1
V gene: TRBV5-1
clone size: .
J gene: TRBJ1-2
CDR3 DNA: TGCGCCAGCTCACCAGGGACAGCAGCCTCCTATGGCTACACCTTC
CDR3 protein: CASSPGTAASYGYTF

D gene: .
V gene: TRBV7-3
clone size: .
J gene: TRBJ2-2
CDR3 DNA: TGTGCCAGCAGCCCACACAGGGTCGGCGGGGAGCTGTTTTTT
CDR3 protein: CASSPHRVGGELFF

D gene: .
V gene: TRBV18
clone size: .
J gene: TRBJ1-6
CDR3 DNA: TGTGCCAGCTCACTAACCAAGCCAGGGGCTCGGGATTCACCCCTCCACTTT
CDR3 protein: CASSLTKPGARDSPLHF

D gene: TRBD2
V gene: TRBV27
clone size: .
J gene: TRBJ2-1
CDR3 DNA: TGTGCCAGCAGTTCTTTCGGACTAGTCAATGAGCAGTTCTTC
CDR3 protein: CASSSFGLVNEQFF

D gene: .
V gene: TRBV12-3/TRBV12-4
clone size: .
J gene: TRBJ2-5
CDR3 DNA: TGTGCCAGCAGCCAGGGTATCCAAGAGACCCAGTACTTC
CDR3 protein: CASSQGIQETQYF

D gene: TRBD2
V gene: TRBV5-1
clone size: few
J gene: TRBJ2-1
CDR3 DNA: TGCGCCAGCAGGCTAGCGGGGGGTTCCTACAATGAGCAGTTCTTC
CDR3 protein: CASRLAGGSYNEQFF

D gene: TRBD1
V gene: TRBV7-8
clone size: .
J gene: TRBJ1-5
CDR3 DNA: TGTGCCAGCAGCTTACAGGGGGCATTAAGCAATCAGCCCCAGCATTTT
CDR3 protein: CASSLQGALSNQPQHF

D gene: .
V gene: TRBV19
clone size: .
J gene: TRBJ1-1
CDR3 DNA: TGTGCCAGTACCCCAGGTGACACTGAAGCTTTCTTT
CDR3 protein: CASTPGDTEAFF

D gene: TRBD2
V gene: TRBV5-1
clone size: .
J gene: TRBJ2-7
CDR3 DNA: TGCGCCAGCAGTTCGCGGGGGTTCGGTAACGAGCAGTACTTC
CDR3 protein: CASSSRGFGNEQYF

D gene: .
V gene: TRBV4-2
clone size: .
J gene: TRBJ2-1
CDR3 DNA: TGTGCCAGCAGCCAAGGAGATACAGGGATCAACAATGAGCAGTTCTTC
CDR3 protein: CASSQGDTGINNEQFF

D gene: TRBD2
V gene: TRBV3-1/TRBV3-2
clone size: .
J gene: TRBJ2-3
CDR3 DNA: TGTGCCAGCAGCCCCGGACTAGCGGTGAGCACAGATACGCAGTATTTT
CDR3 protein: CASSPGLAVSTDTQYF

D gene: TRBD1
V gene: TRBV19
clone size: .
J gene: TRBJ2-7
CDR3 DNA: TGTGCCAGTAGTACCCAGGGGGTCGAGCAGTACTTC
CDR3 protein: CASSTQGVEQYF

D gene: .
V gene: TRBV19
clone size: .
J gene: TRBJ2-6
CDR3 DNA: TGTGCCAGTAAGGGGGGGGCTCGTTCAGGGGCCAACGTCCTGACTTTC
CDR3 protein: CASKGGARSGANVLTF

D gene: .
V gene: TRBV7-9
clone size: .
J gene: TRBJ1-6
CDR3 DNA: TGTGCCAGCAGCTTACAGGGCGTTGGGAATTCACCCCTCCACTTT
CDR3 protein: CASSLQGVGNSPLHF

D gene: .
V gene: TRBV27
clone size: .
J gene: TRBJ2-2
CDR3 DNA: TGTGCCAGCAGTTTGTGGCAGGTTAATGGCGGGGAGCTGTTTTTT
CDR3 protein: CASSLWQVNGGELFF

D gene: .
V gene: TRBV6-6
clone size: few
J gene: TRBJ1-4
CDR3 DNA: TGTGCCAGCAGTTACTCTGGGGGCCCAACTAATGAAAAACTGTTTTTT
CDR3 protein: CASSYSGGPTNEKLFF

D gene: TRBD1
V gene: TRBV30
clone size: .
J gene: TRBJ1-2
CDR3 DNA: TGTGCCTGGAGTCCAGGGGGCTATGGCTACACCTTC
CDR3 protein: CAWSPGGYGYTF

D gene: TRBD2
V gene: TRBV9
clone size: once
J gene: TRBJ2-5
CDR3 DNA: TGTGCCAGCAGCCCAGGAACTAGCGGGGAGACCCAGTACTTC
CDR3 protein: CASSPGTSGETQYF

D gene: TRBD2
V gene: TRBV6-2/TRBV6-3
clone size: .
J gene: TRBJ2-3
CDR3 DNA: TGTGCCAGCAGTCCAGGGACTAGCGGGAGAAATGCAGATACGCAGTATTTT
CDR3 protein: CASSPGTSGRNADTQYF